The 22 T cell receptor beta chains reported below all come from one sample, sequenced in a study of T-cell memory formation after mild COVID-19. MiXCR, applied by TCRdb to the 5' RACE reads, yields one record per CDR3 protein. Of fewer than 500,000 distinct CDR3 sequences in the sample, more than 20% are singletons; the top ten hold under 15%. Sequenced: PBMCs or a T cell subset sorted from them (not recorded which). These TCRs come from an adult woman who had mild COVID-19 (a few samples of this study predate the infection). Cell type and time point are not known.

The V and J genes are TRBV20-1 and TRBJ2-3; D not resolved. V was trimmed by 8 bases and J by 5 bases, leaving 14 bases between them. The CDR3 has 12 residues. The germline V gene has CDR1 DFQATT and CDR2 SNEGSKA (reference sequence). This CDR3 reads CSHTLSRDTQYF. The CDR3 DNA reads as TGCAGTCACACCCTTAGTAGAGATACGCAGTATTTT.

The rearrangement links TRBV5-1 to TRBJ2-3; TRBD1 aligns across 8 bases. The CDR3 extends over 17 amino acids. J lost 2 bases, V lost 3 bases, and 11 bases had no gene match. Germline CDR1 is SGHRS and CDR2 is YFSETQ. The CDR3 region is CASSYRPGTGHTDTQYF. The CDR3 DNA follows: TGCGCCAGCAGCTACCGCCCCGGGACAGGACACACAGATACGCAGTATTTT.

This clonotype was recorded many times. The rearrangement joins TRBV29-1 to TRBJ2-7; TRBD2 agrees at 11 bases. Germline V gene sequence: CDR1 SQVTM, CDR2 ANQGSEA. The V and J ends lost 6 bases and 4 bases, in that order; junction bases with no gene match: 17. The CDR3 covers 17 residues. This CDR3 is CSVVTGVSLAGVYEQYF. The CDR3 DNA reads TGCAGCGTAGTAACAGGGGTTTCACTAGCGGGAGTGTACGAGCAGTACTTC.

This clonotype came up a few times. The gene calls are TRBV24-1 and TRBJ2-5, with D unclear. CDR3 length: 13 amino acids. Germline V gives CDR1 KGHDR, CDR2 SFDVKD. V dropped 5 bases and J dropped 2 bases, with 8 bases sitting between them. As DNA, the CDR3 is TGTGCCACCAGTGGAGTAGGTCAAGAGACCCAGTACTTC. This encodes CATSGVGQETQYF.

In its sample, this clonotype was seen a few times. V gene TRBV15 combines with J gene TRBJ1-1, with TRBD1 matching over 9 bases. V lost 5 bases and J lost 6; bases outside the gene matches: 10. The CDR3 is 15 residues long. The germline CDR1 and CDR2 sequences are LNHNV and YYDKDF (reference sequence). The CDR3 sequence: CATSGGQGEWPEAFF. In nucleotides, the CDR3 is TGTGCCACCAGCGGGGGACAGGGTGAGTGGCCTGAAGCTTTCTTT.

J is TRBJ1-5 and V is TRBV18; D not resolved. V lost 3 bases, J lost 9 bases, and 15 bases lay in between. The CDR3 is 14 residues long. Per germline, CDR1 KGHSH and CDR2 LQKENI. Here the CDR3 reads CASSPSTPRRPQHF. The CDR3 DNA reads TGTGCCAGCTCACCGTCGACTCCCCGGCGGCCCCAGCATTTT. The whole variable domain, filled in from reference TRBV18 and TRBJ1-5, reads NAGVMQNPRHLVRRRGQEARLRCSPMKGHSHVYWYRQLPEEGLKFMVYLQKENIIDESGMPKERFSAEFPKEGPSILRIQQVVRGDSAAYFCASSPSTPRRPQHFGDGTRLSIL.

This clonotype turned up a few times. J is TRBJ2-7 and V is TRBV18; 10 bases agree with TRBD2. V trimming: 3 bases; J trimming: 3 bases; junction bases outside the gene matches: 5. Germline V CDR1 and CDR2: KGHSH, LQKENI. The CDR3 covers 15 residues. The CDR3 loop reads CASSPGLAEIYEQYF. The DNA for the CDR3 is TGTGCCAGCTCACCTGGACTAGCGGAGATCTACGAGCAGTACTTC.

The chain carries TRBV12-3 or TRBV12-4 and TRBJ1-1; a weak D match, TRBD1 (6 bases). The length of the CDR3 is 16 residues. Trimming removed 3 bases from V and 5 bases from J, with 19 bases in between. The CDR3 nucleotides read TGTGCCAGCAGTTTTCAAAACTATGGCCAGGGGACTGAAGCTTTCTTT. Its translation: CASSFQNYGQGTEAFF.

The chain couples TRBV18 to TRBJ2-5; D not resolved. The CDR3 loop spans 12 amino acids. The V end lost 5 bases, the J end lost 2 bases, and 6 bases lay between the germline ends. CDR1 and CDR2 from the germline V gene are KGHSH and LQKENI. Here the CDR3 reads CASSGLQETQYF. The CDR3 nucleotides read TGTGCCAGCTCAGGATTACAAGAGACCCAGTACTTC.

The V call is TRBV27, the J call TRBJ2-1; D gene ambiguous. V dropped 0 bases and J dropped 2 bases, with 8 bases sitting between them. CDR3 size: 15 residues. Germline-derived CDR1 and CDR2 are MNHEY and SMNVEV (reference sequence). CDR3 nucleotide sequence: TGTGCCAGCAGTTTATCGGCGGTCACCTACAATGAGCAGTTCTTC. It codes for CASSLSAVTYNEQFF.

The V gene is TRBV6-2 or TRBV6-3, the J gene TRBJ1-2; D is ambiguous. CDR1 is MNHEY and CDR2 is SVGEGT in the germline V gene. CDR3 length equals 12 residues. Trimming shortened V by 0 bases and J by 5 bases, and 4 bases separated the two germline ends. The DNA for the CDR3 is TGTGCCAGCAGTTACTCGGGGTATGGCTACACCTTC. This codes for CASSYSGYGYTF.

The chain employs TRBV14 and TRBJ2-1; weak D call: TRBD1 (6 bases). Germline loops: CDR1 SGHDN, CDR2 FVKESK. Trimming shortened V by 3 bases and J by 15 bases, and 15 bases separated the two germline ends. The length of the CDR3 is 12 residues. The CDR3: CASSHNRDTRFF. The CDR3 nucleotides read TGTGCCAGCAGCCACAACCGGGACACAAGGTTCTTC.

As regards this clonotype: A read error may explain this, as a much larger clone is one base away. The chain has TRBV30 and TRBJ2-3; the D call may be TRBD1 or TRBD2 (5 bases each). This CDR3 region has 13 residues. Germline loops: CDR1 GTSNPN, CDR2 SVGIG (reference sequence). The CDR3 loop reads CAGSPGNRDPPYF. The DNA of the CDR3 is TGTGCCGGGAGCCCAGGGAACCGGGACCCTCCGTATTTT.

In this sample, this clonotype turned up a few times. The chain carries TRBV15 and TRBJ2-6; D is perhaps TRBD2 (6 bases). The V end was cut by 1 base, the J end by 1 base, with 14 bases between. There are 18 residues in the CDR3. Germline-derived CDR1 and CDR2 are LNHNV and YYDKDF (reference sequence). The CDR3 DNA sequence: TGTGCCACCAGCAGAGGGTATGCAGCGGGTTCTGGGGCCAACGTCCTGACTTTC. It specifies CATSRGYAAGSGANVLTF.

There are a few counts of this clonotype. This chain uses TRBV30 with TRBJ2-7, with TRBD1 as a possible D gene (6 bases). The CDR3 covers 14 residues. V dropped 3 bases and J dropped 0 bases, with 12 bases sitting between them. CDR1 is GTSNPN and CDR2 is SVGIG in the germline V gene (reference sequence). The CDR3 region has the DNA TGTGCCTGGAGAAAACAGGGATACTCCTACGAGCAGTACTTC. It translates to CAWRKQGYSYEQYF.

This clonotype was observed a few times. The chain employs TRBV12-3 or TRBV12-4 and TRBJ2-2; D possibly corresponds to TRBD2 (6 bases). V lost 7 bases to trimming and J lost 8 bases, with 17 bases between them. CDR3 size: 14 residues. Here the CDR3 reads CASTRSAGTGELFF. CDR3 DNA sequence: TGTGCCAGCACCCGAAGCGCGGGGACTGGGGAGCTGTTTTTT.

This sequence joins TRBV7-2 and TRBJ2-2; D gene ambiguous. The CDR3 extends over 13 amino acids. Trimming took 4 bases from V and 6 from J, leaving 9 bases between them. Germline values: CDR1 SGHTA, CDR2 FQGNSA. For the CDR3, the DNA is TGTGCCAGCAGCTACATATTCCCCGGGGAGCTGTTTTTT. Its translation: CASSYIFPGELFF.

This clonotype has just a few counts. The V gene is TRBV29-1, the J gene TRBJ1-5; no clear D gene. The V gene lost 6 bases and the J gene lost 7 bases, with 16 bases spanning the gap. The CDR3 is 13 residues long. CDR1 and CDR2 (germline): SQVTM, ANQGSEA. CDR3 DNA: TGCAGCGTAAGCGAGGGATTCGGACAGCCCCAGCATTTT. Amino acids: CSVSEGFGQPQHF.

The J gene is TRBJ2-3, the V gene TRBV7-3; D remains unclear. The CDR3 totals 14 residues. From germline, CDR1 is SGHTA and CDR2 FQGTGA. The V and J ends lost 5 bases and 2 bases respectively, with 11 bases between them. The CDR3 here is CASSLGPITDTQYF. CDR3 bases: TGTGCCAGCAGCCTTGGACCTATCACAGATACGCAGTATTTT.

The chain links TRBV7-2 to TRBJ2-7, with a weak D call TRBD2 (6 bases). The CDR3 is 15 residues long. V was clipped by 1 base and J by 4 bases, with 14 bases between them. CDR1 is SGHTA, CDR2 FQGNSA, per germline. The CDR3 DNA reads TGTGCCAGCAGCTTAGAGCTAGCGCGTACTTACGAGCAGTACTTC. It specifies CASSLELARTYEQYF.

The CDR3 nucleotides read TGTGCCACCAGTGAGCAGGGGGTTGGGGATACGCAGTATTTT. It yields the protein CATSEQGVGDTQYF. This chain connects TRBV24-1 to TRBJ2-3, with 7 bases identical to TRBD1. Germline CDR1 reads KGHDR; CDR2 reads SFDVKD. The CDR3 runs to 14 residues. V shed 4 bases and J 6 bases; nucleotides not matched to a gene: 6.

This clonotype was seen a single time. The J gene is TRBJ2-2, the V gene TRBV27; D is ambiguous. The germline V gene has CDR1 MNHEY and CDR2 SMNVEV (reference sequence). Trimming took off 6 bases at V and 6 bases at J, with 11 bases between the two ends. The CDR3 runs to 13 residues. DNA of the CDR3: TGTGCCAGCAGGGCCAGTTGGGCCGGGGAGCTGTTTTTT. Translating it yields CASRASWAGELFF.